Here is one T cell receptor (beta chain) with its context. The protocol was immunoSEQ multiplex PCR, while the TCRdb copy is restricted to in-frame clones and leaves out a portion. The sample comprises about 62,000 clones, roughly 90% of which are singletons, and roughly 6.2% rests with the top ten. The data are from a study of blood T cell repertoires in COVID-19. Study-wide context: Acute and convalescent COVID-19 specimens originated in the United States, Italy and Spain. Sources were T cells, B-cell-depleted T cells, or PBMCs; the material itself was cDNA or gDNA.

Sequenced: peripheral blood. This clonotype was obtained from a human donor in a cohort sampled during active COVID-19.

The CDR3 sequence: CASSLERQETQYF. The CDR3 region has the DNA TGCGCCAGCAGCTTGGAACGGCAAGAGACCCAGTACTTC. V is TRBV5-1 and J is TRBJ2-5; D is undetermined. This CDR3 has 13 amino acids. Germline V gives CDR1 SGHRS, CDR2 YFSETQ. V was clipped by 0 bases and J by 2 bases, with 5 bases between them.